The 30 T cell receptor beta chains below all came from one sample that was sequenced in a study of shared clonotypes between healthy human individuals. Using immunoSEQ multiplex PCR, the repertoire was profiled, and TCRdb retains in-frame clones only, with some absent. The data contain about 980,000 clones, around three quarters of them singletons. The sample taken for sequencing was memory CD4+ T cells sorted from blood. As for subset: CD45RA-negative fraction. These receptors all come from a man younger than 30 in good health.

Ten or more counts support this clone. V usage is TRBV25-1 and J usage is TRBJ1-3, with D unresolved. The germline CDR1 and CDR2 sequences are MGHDK and SYGVNS. Trimming removed 5 bases from V and 3 bases from J, with 8 bases in between. The CDR3 extends over 13 amino acids. In DNA, the CDR3 is TGTGCCAGCAGTAGACACGGTGGAAACACCATATATTTT. Protein product: CASSRHGGNTIYF.

The chain is built from TRBV6-1 and TRBJ2-5, with TRBD2 identical over 16 bases. This CDR3 region has 15 residues. The V and J ends lost 6 bases and 2 bases, in that order; junction bases with no gene match: 0. From germline, CDR1 is MNHNS and CDR2 SASEGT. The CDR3 nucleotides are TGTGCCAGCAGGGGACTAGCGGGAGGGCAAGAGACCCAGTACTTC. Protein: CASRGLAGGQETQYF.

This clone has a count of ten or more. This sequence joins TRBV28 and TRBJ1-5, with D maybe TRBD1 (6 bases). CDR1 MDHEN and CDR2 SYDVKM come from the germline V gene. The CDR3 sequence is 15 residues long. Trimming took off 6 bases at V and 0 bases at J, with 12 bases between the two ends. The CDR3 sequence: CASRTRGNSNQPQHF. Here the CDR3 DNA reads TGTGCCAGCAGGACTAGGGGGAATAGCAATCAGCCCCAGCATTTT.

CDR3 loop: CASSPLGRSRTDTQYF. The CDR3 coding sequence is TGCGCCAGCAGCCCCCTTGGACGATCTCGGACAGATACGCAGTATTTT. The genes are TRBV4-1 and TRBJ2-3; no definite D call. The CDR3 has 16 amino acids. V lost 4 bases and J lost 3, with 17 bases in between. The germline gives CDR1 MGHRA, CDR2 YSYEKL.

The chain is built from TRBV5-1 and TRBJ1-2, with D possibly matching TRBD1 (5 bases). Germline V gene lookup returns CDR1 SGHRS and CDR2 YFSETQ. V was cut by 0 bases and J by 4 bases, with 10 bases left in between. CDR3 length equals 14 residues. CDR3 residues: CASSLVPGGYGYTF. The CDR3 DNA sequence: TGCGCCAGCAGCTTGGTACCTGGGGGCTATGGCTACACCTTC.

The V call is TRBV5-4, the J call TRBJ1-2, with a tentative D call TRBD1 (6 bases). The CDR3 runs to 15 residues. Trimming took 6 bases from V and 7 from J, leaving 22 bases between them. From germline, CDR1 is SGHNT and CDR2 YYREEE (reference sequence). The CDR3 region has the DNA TGTGCCAGCACCTCTGGGGGCTCGAATAAAGTTGGCTACACCTTC. Amino acid sequence: CASTSGGSNKVGYTF.

J is TRBJ1-1 and V is TRBV6-5; D is perhaps TRBD1 (5 bases). The CDR3 runs 16 residues. V lost 2 bases to trimming and J lost 1 base, with 14 bases between them. Per germline, CDR1 MNHEY and CDR2 SVGAGI. CDR3 amino acids: CASSYQWARANTEAFF. The CDR3 bases are TGTGCCAGCAGTTACCAATGGGCCAGGGCGAACACTGAAGCTTTCTTT.

This chain joins TRBV19 and TRBJ1-2, with 7 bases fitting TRBD1. Germline CDR1 reads LNHDA; CDR2 reads SQIVND (reference sequence). This CDR3 region has 13 residues. The V segment lost 9 bases and the J segment 5 bases; nucleotides outside the gene matches: 9. The CDR3 DNA sequence: TGTGCCAGCCAGCAGGGGACAGTTTATGGCTACACCTTC. Its translation: CASQQGTVYGYTF.

The chain has TRBV5-1 and TRBJ2-4; D remains unclear. Germline-derived CDR1 and CDR2 are SGHRS and YFSETQ. Trimming cost V 2 bases and J 4 bases, with 4 bases left between them. The CDR3 is 12 amino acids. The CDR3 here is CASSLGKNIQYF. The CDR3 bases are TGCGCCAGCAGCTTAGGGAAAAACATTCAGTACTTC.

The rearrangement links TRBV6-6 to TRBJ1-2; 7 bases match TRBD1. With 6 bases clipped from V and 8 bases from J, the junction kept 9 bases outside the gene matches. Germline CDR1 and CDR2: MNHNY and SVGAGI (reference sequence). The length of the CDR3 is 13 residues. The CDR3 reads CASRDRVGRGYTF. CDR3 coding DNA: TGTGCCAGCAGAGACAGGGTCGGACGGGGCTACACCTTC.

V gene TRBV2 combines with J gene TRBJ2-7, with TRBD2 identical over 10 bases. The CDR3 length is 15 residues. The V segment lost 5 bases and the J segment 7 bases; nucleotides outside the gene matches: 11. The V gene's germline CDR1 is SNHLY and CDR2 FYNNEI. The CDR3 nucleotides read TGTGCCAGCAGTACCCGAGCGGGAGGGACAGGAGAGCAGTACTTC. It yields the protein CASSTRAGGTGEQYF.

This chain uses TRBV7-8 with TRBJ2-3; maybe TRBD1 (6 bases). Trimming left V 2 bases short and J 2 bases short, with 11 bases between. CDR1 SGHVS and CDR2 FQNEAQ come from the germline V gene. The length of the CDR3 is 15 residues. The CDR3 nucleotides read TGTGCCAGCAGCTTATCAGGGGCAGTCACAGATACGCAGTATTTT. Translating gives CASSLSGAVTDTQYF.

The chain is built from TRBV5-1 and TRBJ1-1; D is unresolved. Germline CDR1 reads SGHRS; CDR2 reads YFSETQ. This CDR3 spans 13 amino acids. The ends were cut back, 4 bases at V and 1 base at J, with 8 bases in the middle. The DNA of the CDR3 is TGCGCCAGCAGCGTCGAAAGGAACACTGAAGCTTTCTTT. It encodes CASSVERNTEAFF.

The CDR3 region is CAWGPGPKGYTF. The DNA for the CDR3 is TGTGCCTGGGGGCCGGGCCCTAAGGGCTACACCTTC. V usage is TRBV30 and J usage is TRBJ1-2, with D unresolved. The ends were cut back, 5 bases at V and 8 bases at J, with 15 bases in the middle. This CDR3 is built from 12 residues. Looked up from germline, CDR1 is GTSNPN and CDR2 is SVGIG (reference sequence). Variable domain in full (rest from reference TRBV30 and TRBJ1-2): SQTIHQWPATLVQPVGSPLSLECTVEGTSNPNLYWYRQAAGRGLQLLFYSVGIGQISSEVPQNLSASRPQDRQFILSSKKLLLSDSGFYLCAWGPGPKGYTFGSGTRLTVV.

This chain connects TRBV6-1 to TRBJ1-5, with 8 bases identical to TRBD1. Germline V gene sequence: CDR1 MNHNS, CDR2 SASEGT. The CDR3 spans 14 residues. V lost 6 bases and J lost 3; bases outside the gene matches: 4. The CDR3 nucleotides are TGTGCCAGCAGCCGACAGGGGTACAATCAGCCCCAGCATTTT. Protein product: CASSRQGYNQPQHF.

The chain combines TRBV5-1 with TRBJ2-1, with TRBD2 matching 13 bases. This CDR3 comprises 14 residues. From germline, CDR1 is SGHRS and CDR2 YFSETQ. The V and J ends lost 5 bases and 10 bases, in that order; junction bases with no gene match: 6. The CDR3 bases are TGCGCCAGCAGTTCGGGACTAGCGGGATACGAGCAGTTCTTC. Translating gives CASSSGLAGYEQFF.

This chain links TRBV9 with TRBJ1-1, with TRBD1 matching 9 bases. The ends lost 4 bases at V and 3 bases at J; junction bases unmatched: 7. There are 15 residues in the CDR3. Germline V gives CDR1 SGDLS, CDR2 YYNGEE. CDR3 nucleotides: TGTGCCAGCAGCCCCTGGACAGGGGAGGACACTGAAGCTTTCTTT. Its translation: CASSPWTGEDTEAFF.

This sequence joins TRBV4-3 and TRBJ2-3; D is unclear. Per the germline V gene, CDR1 is LGHNA and CDR2 is YSLEER. The CDR3 length is 16 residues. Trimming took 0 bases from V and 0 from J, leaving 10 bases between them. CDR3 amino acids: CASSQEGVRSTDTQYF. The CDR3 DNA is TGCGCCAGCAGCCAAGAGGGCGTAAGGAGCACAGATACGCAGTATTTT.

This clone occurred once. The V gene is TRBV7-8, the J gene TRBJ1-1; D is unresolved. The CDR3 runs 16 residues. Germline V lookup: CDR1 SGHVS, CDR2 FQNEAQ. Trimming pared 3 bases from V and 1 base from J, leaving 15 bases between. The CDR3 is CASSFINPGSNTEAFF. CDR3 DNA: TGTGCCAGCAGCTTCATCAACCCGGGGTCGAACACTGAAGCTTTCTTT.

The chain employs TRBV7-3 and TRBJ2-2; D may be TRBD1 or TRBD2 (5 bases each). The V and J ends lost 2 bases and 5 bases respectively, with 15 bases between them. The CDR3 sequence is 16 residues long. From germline, CDR1 is SGHTA and CDR2 FQGTGA. DNA for the CDR3: TGTGCCAGCAGCTTAGAGGGGCGCGTCAGGACCGGGGAGCTGTTTTTT. Encoded protein: CASSLEGRVRTGELFF.

A single count supports this clone. V is TRBV2 and J is TRBJ2-7, with D possibly matching TRBD2 (6 bases). CDR1 and CDR2 (germline): SNHLY, FYNNEI. This CDR3 has 13 amino acids. V lost 7 bases to trimming and J lost 5 bases, with 15 bases between them. CDR3 loop: CASTPGEVHEQYF. Written as DNA, the CDR3 is TGTGCCAGCACCCCGGGAGAAGTCCACGAGCAGTACTTC.

Worth noting for this clone: The same CDR3 is also encoded by other DNA sequences in this sample. V usage is TRBV6-1 and J usage is TRBJ1-2, with unresolved D. The CDR3 runs to 12 residues. Germline loops: CDR1 MNHNS, CDR2 SASEGT. Trimming took off 4 bases at V and 5 bases at J, with 8 bases between the two ends. The CDR3 DNA follows: TGTGCCAGCAGTGCCCCAGGATATGGCTACACCTTC. Translation: CASSAPGYGYTF.

The chain is built from TRBV6-1 and TRBJ2-2; perhaps TRBD2 as D (5 bases). V gave up 8 bases and J gave up 5 bases, with 15 bases separating them. From germline, CDR1 is MNHNS and CDR2 SASEGT. The CDR3 is 14 amino acids. As DNA, the CDR3 is TGTGCCAGCGGATCCCGGAGCGGTACCGGGGAGCTGTTTTTT. Translating it yields CASGSRSGTGELFF.

The rearrangement joins TRBV18 to TRBJ1-6; TRBD1 might be the D (6 bases). The CDR3 totals 14 residues. With 4 bases removed from V and 6 bases from J, the gap between germline ends came to 10 bases. Germline V lookup: CDR1 KGHSH, CDR2 LQKENI. The CDR3, as DNA: TGTGCCAGCTCACAGGACAGACTTAATTCACCCCTCCACTTT. Its translation is CASSQDRLNSPLHF.

The chain links TRBV29-1 to TRBJ2-3; TRBD1 is a possible D gene (6 bases). V shed 7 bases and J shed 0 bases, with 17 bases lying between them. The germline CDR1 and CDR2 sequences are SQVTM and ANQGSEA. This CDR3 region has 15 residues. CDR3 in amino acids: CSAWERTASTDTQYF. CDR3 nucleotide sequence: TGCAGCGCTTGGGAGCGGACAGCAAGCACAGATACGCAGTATTTT.

The V gene is TRBV28, the J gene TRBJ2-3; no reliable D call. V lost 4 bases, J lost 1 base, and 12 bases lay in between. The CDR3 runs 15 residues. Per germline, CDR1 MDHEN and CDR2 SYDVKM. This CDR3 reads CASSSEFKRTDTQYF. The DNA of the CDR3 is TGTGCCAGCAGTTCTGAGTTTAAACGCACAGATACGCAGTATTTT.

This chain connects TRBV11-2 to TRBJ2-2; D is uncertain. The V and J ends lost 0 bases and 4 bases respectively, with 24 bases between them. CDR1 and CDR2 from the germline V gene are SGHAT and FQNNGV. The CDR3 totals 20 residues. The CDR3 loop is CASSLETFGYADRATGELFF. CDR3 nucleotide sequence: TGTGCCAGCAGCTTAGAGACCTTCGGTTACGCAGACCGCGCCACCGGGGAGCTGTTTTTT.

The chain recombines TRBV11-1 with TRBJ2-5; D tentatively fits TRBD1 or TRBD2 (5 bases each). The CDR3 spans 14 residues. Trimming pared 1 base from V and 5 bases from J, leaving 11 bases between. The germline V gene has CDR1 SGHAT and CDR2 FQDESV (reference sequence). This CDR3 reads CASSLGSGTETQYF. The CDR3 DNA sequence: TGTGCCAGCAGCTTAGGGTCCGGGACGGAGACCCAGTACTTC.

This clone was picked up a small number of times. This chain uses TRBV6-1 with TRBJ2-7; no clear D gene. The CDR3 is made up of 13 amino acids. Deletions cut 8 bases from V and 2 bases from J, with 13 bases between. Germline V lookup: CDR1 MNHNS, CDR2 SASEGT. The CDR3 here is CASRPALPYEQYF. The CDR3 coding sequence is TGTGCCAGCCGTCCGGCCCTCCCCTACGAGCAGTACTTC.

The V call is TRBV7-8, the J call TRBJ1-6, with D unresolved. The V end lost 2 bases, the J end lost 10 bases, and 9 bases lay between the germline ends. The CDR3 consists of 13 residues. Germline loops: CDR1 SGHVS, CDR2 FQNEAQ. The CDR3 sequence: CASSLRERSPLHF. The CDR3 nucleotides are TGTGCCAGCAGCTTACGTGAGAGGTCACCCCTCCACTTT.